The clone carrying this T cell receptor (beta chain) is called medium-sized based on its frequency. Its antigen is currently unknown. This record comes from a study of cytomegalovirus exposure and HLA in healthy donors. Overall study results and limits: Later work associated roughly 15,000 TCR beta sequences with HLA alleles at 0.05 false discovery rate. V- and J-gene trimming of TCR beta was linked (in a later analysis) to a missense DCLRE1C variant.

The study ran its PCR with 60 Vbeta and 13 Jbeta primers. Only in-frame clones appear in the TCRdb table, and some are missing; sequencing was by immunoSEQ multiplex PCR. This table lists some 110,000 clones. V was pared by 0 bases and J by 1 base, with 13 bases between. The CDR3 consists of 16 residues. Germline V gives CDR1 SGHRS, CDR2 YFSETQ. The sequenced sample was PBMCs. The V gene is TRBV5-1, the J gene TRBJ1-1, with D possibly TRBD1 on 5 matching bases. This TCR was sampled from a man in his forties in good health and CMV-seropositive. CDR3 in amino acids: CASSLDQGLRNTEAFF. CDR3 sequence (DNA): TGCGCCAGCAGCTTGGACCAGGGTTTACGGAACACTGAAGCTTTCTTT. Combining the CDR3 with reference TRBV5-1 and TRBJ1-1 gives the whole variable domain KAGVTQTPRYLIKTRGQQVTLSCSPISGHRSVSWYQQTPGQGLQFLFEYFSETQRNKGNFPGRFSGRQFSNSRSEMNVSTLELGDSALYLCASSLDQGLRNTEAFFGQGTRLTVV.